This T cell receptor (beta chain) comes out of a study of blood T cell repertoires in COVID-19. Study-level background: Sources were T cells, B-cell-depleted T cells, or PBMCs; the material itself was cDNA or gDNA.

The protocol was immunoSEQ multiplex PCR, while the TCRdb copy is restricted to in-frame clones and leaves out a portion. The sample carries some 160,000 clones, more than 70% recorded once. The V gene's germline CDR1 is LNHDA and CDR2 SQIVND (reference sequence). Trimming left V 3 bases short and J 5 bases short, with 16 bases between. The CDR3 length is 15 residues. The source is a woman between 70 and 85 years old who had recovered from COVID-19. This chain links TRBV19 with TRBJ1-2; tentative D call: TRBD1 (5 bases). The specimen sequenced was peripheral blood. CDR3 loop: CASSISGIDFYGYTF. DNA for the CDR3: TGTGCCAGTAGTATTTCAGGGATCGATTTTTATGGCTACACCTTC. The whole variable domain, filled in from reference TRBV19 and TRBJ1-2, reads DGGITQSPKYLFRKEGQNVTLSCEQNLNHDAMYWYRQDPGQGLRLIYYSQIVNDFQKGDIAEGYSVSREKKESFPLTVTSAQKNPTAFYLCASSISGIDFYGYTFGSGTRLTVV.